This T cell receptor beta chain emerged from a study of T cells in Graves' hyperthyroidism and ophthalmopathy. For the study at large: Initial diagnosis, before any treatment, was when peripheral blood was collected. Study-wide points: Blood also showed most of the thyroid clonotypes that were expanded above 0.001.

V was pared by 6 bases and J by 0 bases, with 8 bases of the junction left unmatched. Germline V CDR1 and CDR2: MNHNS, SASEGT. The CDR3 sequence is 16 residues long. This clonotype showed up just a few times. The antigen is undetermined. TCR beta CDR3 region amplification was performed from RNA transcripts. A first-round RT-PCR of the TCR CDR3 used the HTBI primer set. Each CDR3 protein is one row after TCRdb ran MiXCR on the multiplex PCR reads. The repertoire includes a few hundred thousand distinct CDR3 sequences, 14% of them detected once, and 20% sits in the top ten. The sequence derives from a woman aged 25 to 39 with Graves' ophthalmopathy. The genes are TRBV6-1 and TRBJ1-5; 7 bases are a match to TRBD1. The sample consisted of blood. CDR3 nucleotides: TGTGCCAGCAGAAGGGACAGATCCCTTAGCAATCAGCCCCAGCATTTT. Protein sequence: CASRRDRSLSNQPQHF.